This is a list of T cell receptor beta chains from one sample in a study of identical twins. MiXCR, run by TCRdb on the 5' RACE reads, gives a single entry per CDR3 protein. This sample carries some 690,000 distinct CDR3 sequences, about 20% of them seen once, and the ten largest clones take roughly 4%. This same sample was also taken into another study, of T cells expressing NK-cell markers.

Sequenced sample: PBMCs. These receptor sequences come from a woman between 18 and 29 years old in good health. CDR3s include the opening cysteine and the closing phenylalanine or tryptophan. The D gene is left open where the match is weak. Only part of the rows carry a size: once, few, many, or a class if the clone is expanded.

d_call | j_call | v_call | clone_size | cdr3_length | cdr3_aa | cdr3_nt
. | TRBJ1-5 | TRBV6-5 | many | 14 | CASSYSGGNQPQHF | TGTGCCAGCAGTTACTCGGGGGGTAATCAGCCCCAGCATTTT
. | TRBJ2-1 | TRBV9 | . | 13 | CASSPQNFNEQFF | TGTGCCAGCAGCCCCCAGAACTTCAATGAGCAGTTCTTC
TRBD2 | TRBJ2-3 | TRBV20-1 | . | 14 | CSARASGSFDTQYF | TGCAGTGCTAGAGCTAGCGGGAGCTTCGATACGCAGTATTTT
TRBD2 | TRBJ2-5 | TRBV20-1 | few | 13 | CSAFGSGRETQYF | TGCAGTGCTTTCGGCAGCGGGAGGGAGACCCAGTACTTC
. | TRBJ2-7 | TRBV21-1 | . | 13 | CASKDSSSYEQYF | TGTGCCAGCAAGGACAGTAGCTCCTACGAGCAGTACTTC
TRBD1 | TRBJ2-4 | TRBV4-3 | few | 16 | CASSYDRAGAKNIQYF | TGCGCCAGCAGTTACGACAGGGCAGGAGCCAAAAACATTCAGTACTTC
. | TRBJ2-6 | TRBV5-1 | once | 18 | CASSLERQGGSGANVLTF | TGCGCCAGCAGCTTGGAACGTCAGGGGGGTTCTGGGGCCAACGTCCTGACTTTC
TRBD1 | TRBJ1-1 | TRBV18 | many | 13 | CASSPTGEIEAFF | TGTGCCAGCTCACCCACAGGGGAGATAGAAGCTTTCTTT
. | TRBJ2-1 | TRBV5-1 | . | 13 | CASRRGLYNEQFF | TGCGCCAGCAGACGGGGCCTATACAATGAGCAGTTCTTC
. | TRBJ1-2 | TRBV29-1 | . | 12 | CSAALQGHGYTF | TGCAGCGCCGCGCTGCAGGGTCATGGCTACACCTTC
. | TRBJ2-1 | TRBV29-1 | many | 14 | CSGQGGVSYNEQFF | TGCAGCGGTCAGGGCGGGGTCTCCTACAATGAGCAGTTCTTC
. | TRBJ2-3 | TRBV5-1 | . | 14 | CASSFGQREDTQYF | TGCGCCAGCAGCTTCGGACAGAGGGAGGATACGCAGTATTTT
. | TRBJ1-2 | TRBV7-2 | few | 14 | CASSLEPGVGGYTF | TGTGCCAGCAGCTTAGAACCAGGGGTGGGTGGCTACACCTTC
TRBD2 | TRBJ2-3 | TRBV12-3/TRBV12-4 | few | 16 | CASSPGLAGVVDTQYF | TGTGCCAGCAGTCCAGGACTAGCGGGAGTGGTAGATACGCAGTATTTT
. | TRBJ2-5 | TRBV6-5 | . | 19 | CASSYSRGGGRAVQETQYF | TGTGCCAGCAGTTACTCGAGGGGGGGCGGCAGGGCCGTCCAAGAGACCCAGTACTTC